The 14 T cell receptor beta chains presented below share a single source sample, sequenced in a study of T cell responses to AZD1222 COVID-19 vaccine. Sequencing was performed with immunoSEQ multiplex PCR; in TCRdb, only in-frame clones are kept and a portion is missing. The top ten hold approximately 3.5% of the sample, which has about 150,000 clones, about 92% seen once. This sample comprised peripheral blood, obtained 28 days after the second AZD1222 dose. The receptors stem from an adult who received the AZD1222 COVID-19 vaccine.

The chain links TRBV7-6 to TRBJ2-3, with 7 bases aligning to TRBD1. With V trimmed by 4 bases and J by 8 bases, 6 bases remained unmatched. The length of the CDR3 is 13 residues. CDR1 is SGHVS and CDR2 is FNYEAQ in the germline V gene. The CDR3 bases are TGTGCCAGCAGCTCGACAGGGTTGGGTACGCAGTATTTT. The encoded protein is CASSSTGLGTQYF.

This sequence joins TRBV2 and TRBJ2-3; D gene uncertain. The CDR3 length is 12 residues. Per the germline V gene, CDR1 is SNHLY and CDR2 is FYNNEI. Trimming removed 4 bases at V and 6 bases at J, with 8 bases between. The CDR3 DNA sequence: TGTGCCAGCAGTGTATCGTGGGATACGCAGTATTTT. Amino acid sequence: CASSVSWDTQYF.

This clone was seen only a few times. The V gene is TRBV5-1, the J gene TRBJ1-1; weak D call: TRBD1 (6 bases). Trimming pared 3 bases from V and 0 bases from J, leaving 12 bases between. Germline V CDR1 and CDR2: SGHRS, YFSETQ. The CDR3 sequence is 15 residues long. DNA for the CDR3: TGCGCCAGCAGCTCGGTACAGGGAATGAACACTGAAGCTTTCTTT. Translated, it gives CASSSVQGMNTEAFF.

The gene calls are TRBV28 and TRBJ1-1; unclear D gene. Per the germline V gene, CDR1 is MDHEN and CDR2 is SYDVKM. Trimming left V 6 bases short and J 1 base short, with 12 bases between. The CDR3 contains 14 residues. The DNA for the CDR3 is TGTGCCAGCAGGTTCGTAGGGCCGAACACTGAAGCTTTCTTT. Translation: CASRFVGPNTEAFF.

The chain couples TRBV19 to TRBJ2-4; D not resolved. Germline V gives CDR1 LNHDA, CDR2 SQIVND (reference sequence). The CDR3 is 13 residues long. V was shortened by 6 bases and J by 5 bases, with 11 bases between the two germline ends. The CDR3 DNA reads as TGTGCCAGTAGGGACCCACCACAAAACATTCAGTACTTC. Amino acid sequence: CASRDPPQNIQYF.

The chain couples TRBV28 to TRBJ1-4, with 7 nucleotides matching TRBD1. Germline V gives CDR1 MDHEN, CDR2 SYDVKM. CDR3 length equals 16 residues. The V gene end was trimmed by 5 bases and the J gene end by 5 bases; junction bases not matched to a gene: 11. The CDR3 is CASSGAPGQQNEKLFF. Written as DNA, the CDR3 is TGTGCCAGCAGTGGTGCTCCGGGACAGCAAAATGAAAAACTGTTTTTT.

The chain combines TRBV28 with TRBJ2-1, with D perhaps assigned TRBD1 or TRBD2 (5 bases each). V was shortened by 3 bases and J by 9 bases, with 18 bases between the two germline ends. Germline V lookup: CDR1 MDHEN, CDR2 SYDVKM. The length of the CDR3 is 15 residues. The CDR3 DNA sequence: TGTGCCAGCAGTTTGGTTAGTGTCGGGGCGCGTGAGCAGTTCTTC. It yields the protein CASSLVSVGAREQFF.

The chain carries TRBV7-3 and TRBJ1-2; TRBD1 aligns across 8 bases. V trimming: 5 bases; J trimming: 8 bases; junction bases outside the gene matches: 7. The germline V gene encodes CDR1 SGHTA and CDR2 FQGTGA. The CDR3 is made up of 13 amino acids. CDR3 DNA sequence: TGTGCCAGCAGCCCGACAGGGGATGAGGGCTACACCTTC. As protein: CASSPTGDEGYTF.

The chain employs TRBV27 and TRBJ2-7, with D perhaps matching TRBD1 (6 bases). This CDR3 region has 14 residues. V was shortened by 9 bases and J by 2 bases, with 17 bases between the two germline ends. Germline CDR1 is MNHEY and CDR2 is SMNVEV (reference sequence). The DNA of the CDR3 is TGTGCCAGTTCTTCCTCTCGACAGGCCTACGAGCAGTACTTC. The encoded protein is CASSSSRQAYEQYF.

This clone appeared once. The chain has TRBV6-2 or TRBV6-3 and TRBJ1-5; D not resolved. V was pared by 2 bases and J by 0 bases, with 5 bases between. The length of the CDR3 is 14 residues. Germline V lookup: CDR1 MNHEY, CDR2 SVGEGT. CDR3 loop: CASSYGSSNQPQHF. The DNA of the CDR3 is TGTGCCAGCAGTTACGGCAGTAGCAATCAGCCCCAGCATTTT.

The chain uses TRBV28 and TRBJ1-2, with 8 bases identical to TRBD1. V was pared by 4 bases and J by 6 bases, with 19 bases of the junction left unmatched. CDR3 length: 18 residues. Germline V CDR1 and CDR2: MDHEN, SYDVKM. The chain's CDR3 is CASSSLPLKDRGGHGYTF. DNA for the CDR3: TGTGCCAGCAGTTCGTTACCCCTTAAAGACAGGGGAGGGCATGGCTACACCTTC.

The gene calls are TRBV7-9 and TRBJ2-7, with 9 bases lining up with TRBD2. The CDR3 consists of 15 residues. The J segment lost 2 bases and the V segment lost 10 bases, leaving 12 bases of the junction unmatched. Germline V gene lookup returns CDR1 SEHNR and CDR2 FQNEAQ (reference sequence). The chain's CDR3 is CAISELAGDAYEQYF. In nucleotides, the CDR3 is TGTGCCATATCCGAACTAGCGGGCGACGCCTACGAGCAGTACTTC.

CDR3 coding DNA: TGTGCCAGCTCACCAGGAGTTATATACGAGCAGTACTTC. Protein: CASSPGVIYEQYF. The chain couples TRBV18 to TRBJ2-7; no clear D gene. There are 13 residues in the CDR3. The germline V gene encodes CDR1 KGHSH and CDR2 LQKENI. V dropped 2 bases and J dropped 4 bases, with 9 bases sitting between them.

The chain employs TRBV2 and TRBJ1-2; 7 positions agree with TRBD1. V lost 4 bases to trimming and J lost 1 base; unmatched junction nucleotides: 6. The CDR3 covers 15 residues. The germline V gene has CDR1 SNHLY and CDR2 FYNNEI. Written as DNA, the CDR3 is TGTGCCAGCAGTGGGGGACAGTTTTTTAACTATGGCTACACCTTC. Translating it yields CASSGGQFFNYGYTF.